These 29 T cell receptor beta chains were all obtained from the same sample, sequenced in a study of preoperative IRX-2 immunotherapy in early breast cancer. The method was immunoSEQ multiplex PCR; TCRdb's version includes in-frame clones alone and lacks a portion of them. In the table there are about 62,000 clones, approximately 93% of which are singletons. The sample's treatment: preoperative locoregional IRX-2 cytokine immunotherapy. The material was obtained from a patient treated with IRX-2 immunotherapy. All receptors derive from a human donor with breast cancer.

The V and J genes are TRBV28 and TRBJ1-1; D ambiguous. Germline assignment: CDR1 MDHEN and CDR2 SYDVKM. CDR3 length equals 12 residues. With 3 bases removed from V and 1 base from J, the gap between germline ends came to 3 bases. CDR3 protein: CASSLANTEAFF. Written as DNA, the CDR3 is TGTGCCAGCAGTTTGGCGAACACTGAAGCTTTCTTT.

This chain uses TRBV23-1 with TRBJ2-1; D is unclear. TRBV23-1 is an ORF for which the function is uncertain. With 3 bases removed from V and 2 bases from J, the gap between germline ends came to 11 bases. This CDR3 comprises 15 residues. The CDR3 DNA is TGCGCCAGCAGTCACCCCCGGAGCGCCTACAATGAGCAGTTCTTC. It yields the protein CASSHPRSAYNEQFF.

The CDR3 DNA follows: TGCGCCAGCAGCCACAGGACTAGCGGGGGGGCCGCCTACAATGAGCAGTTCTTC. This encodes CASSHRTSGGAAYNEQFF. This chain connects TRBV5-1 to TRBJ2-1, with 15 bases identical to TRBD2. The length of the CDR3 is 18 residues. Germline V gene lookup returns CDR1 SGHRS and CDR2 YFSETQ. Unmatched junction bases numbered 7, after V lost 4 bases and J lost 2 bases.

The chain is built from TRBV7-9 and TRBJ2-2, with 9 bases aligning to TRBD2. This CDR3 is built from 15 residues. V trimming: 3 bases; J trimming: 8 bases; junction bases outside the gene matches: 7. Germline V lookup: CDR1 SEHNR, CDR2 FQNEAQ (reference sequence). The CDR3 loop is CASSLREGLLGELFF. The CDR3 DNA is TGTGCCAGCAGCTTGCGGGAGGGCCTTCTGGGGGAGCTGTTTTTT.

The V and J genes are TRBV5-1 and TRBJ2-1; TRBD2 aligns across 9 bases. This CDR3 comprises 16 residues. Germline-derived CDR1 and CDR2 are SGHRS and YFSETQ. V lost 2 bases and J lost 5; bases outside the gene matches: 8. CDR3 residues: CASSFLAGGRDNEQFF. The DNA of the CDR3 is TGCGCCAGCAGCTTCCTGGCGGGCGGGAGGGACAATGAGCAGTTCTTC.

This CDR3 is CAISEPVRETQYF. The CDR3, as DNA: TGTGCCATCAGTGAGCCGGTCAGGGAGACCCAGTACTTC. The chain recombines TRBV10-3 with TRBJ2-5; D not resolved. The CDR3 totals 13 residues. V was pared by 2 bases and J by 5 bases, with 9 bases between. The germline V gene encodes CDR1 ENHRY and CDR2 SYGVKD.

A single count supports this clone. V and J are TRBV7-3 and TRBJ1-1; D gene unclear. This CDR3 has 13 amino acids. V was cut by 6 bases and J by 2 bases, with 10 bases left in between. Germline CDR1 SGHTA, CDR2 FQGTGA. The CDR3 DNA follows: TGTGCCAGCAGACTACAGATTAACACTGAAGCTTTCTTT. Residues: CASRLQINTEAFF.

The chain joins TRBV7-3 to TRBJ2-5; 9 positions agree with TRBD2. From germline, CDR1 is SGHTA and CDR2 FQGTGA. The CDR3 consists of 15 residues. Trimming cost V 1 base and J 5 bases; bases outside gene matches: 5. The CDR3 DNA reads as TGTGCCAGCAGCTTAAGCGTCAGCGGGGGGGAGACCCAGTACTTC. This codes for CASSLSVSGGETQYF.

J is TRBJ2-7 and V is TRBV28; TRBD2 is a possible D gene (6 bases). The V and J ends lost 3 bases and 3 bases respectively, with 12 bases between them. Looked up from germline, CDR1 is MDHEN and CDR2 is SYDVKM. This CDR3 comprises 14 residues. The CDR3 reads CASSLRGGIYEQYF. The CDR3 DNA is TGTGCCAGCAGTTTGCGCGGCGGGATCTACGAGCAGTACTTC. Using reference TRBV28 and TRBJ2-7 for the parts outside the CDR3, the full variable domain is DVKVTQSSRYLVKRTGEKVFLECVQDMDHENMFWYRQDPGLGLRLIYFSYDVKMKEKGDIPEGYSVSREKKERFSLILESASTNQTSMYLCASSLRGGIYEQYFGPGTRLTVT.

CDR3 sequence (DNA): TGTGCCAGCAGTTTAACGGCTAGCGGGAACTACGAGCAGTACTTC. Its translation: CASSLTASGNYEQYF. This chain links TRBV28 with TRBJ2-7, with TRBD2 identical over 9 bases. CDR1 and CDR2 (germline): MDHEN, SYDVKM. Trimming at V came to 2 bases and at J to 3 bases, leaving 5 bases not matched to a gene. This CDR3 has 15 amino acids.

The CDR3: CASSPALATYEQYF. The CDR3 bases are TGTGCCAGCAGTCCAGCCCTGGCCACCTACGAGCAGTACTTC. The V call is TRBV28, the J call TRBJ2-7, with D unresolved. The CDR3 extends over 14 amino acids. Germline CDR1 and CDR2: MDHEN and SYDVKM. With 5 bases removed from V and 2 bases from J, the gap between germline ends came to 13 bases.

V gene TRBV12-5 combines with J gene TRBJ2-5; tentatively, D is TRBD2 (6 bases). Germline V gene sequence: CDR1 LGHNT, CDR2 FRNRAP. This CDR3 comprises 15 residues. The germline V and J ends were trimmed by 2 bases and 0 bases, with 10 bases remaining between them. Here the CDR3 DNA reads TGTGCTAGTGGTTTGCTGGCGGGGAACCAAGAGACCCAGTACTTC. As protein: CASGLLAGNQETQYF.

V and J are TRBV5-1 and TRBJ2-3, with no clear D. V was cut by 0 bases and J by 8 bases, with 22 bases left in between. Per the germline V gene, CDR1 is SGHRS and CDR2 is YFSETQ. The CDR3 runs 17 residues. CDR3 in amino acids: CASSLEGPTYTLGTQYF. For the CDR3, the DNA is TGCGCCAGCAGCTTGGAAGGACCTACCTACACGTTGGGTACGCAGTATTTT.

The chain employs TRBV7-3 and TRBJ2-5, with 9 bases fitting TRBD1. V was clipped by 1 base and J by 1 base; unmatched bases: 13. Germline assignment: CDR1 SGHTA and CDR2 FQGTGA. This CDR3 spans 19 amino acids. In DNA form, the CDR3 reads TGTGCCAGCAGCTTAATGGGGGGGGCGGTGGGACAGGGCCAAGAGACCCAGTACTTC. Translated: CASSLMGGAVGQGQETQYF.

The chain joins TRBV10-3 to TRBJ2-1; 12 nucleotides line up with TRBD2. Germline trimming cut 0 bases from V and 3 bases from J; bases unmatched to any gene: 15. Per germline, CDR1 ENHRY and CDR2 SYGVKD. This CDR3 has 21 residues. The CDR3 here is CAISESFRSSGGASYYNEQFF. The CDR3 DNA follows: TGTGCCATCAGTGAGTCGTTTAGGTCTAGCGGGGGGGCATCCTACTACAATGAGCAGTTCTTC.

This clone was observed once. This sequence joins TRBV4-1 and TRBJ1-5; TRBD1 is a possible D gene (6 bases). CDR1 and CDR2 (germline): MGHRA, YSYEKL. The V end lost 1 base, the J end lost 1 base, and 11 bases lay between the germline ends. CDR3 length equals 16 residues. The CDR3 sequence is CASSQVGGRSNQPQHF. CDR3 nucleotide sequence: TGCGCCAGCAGCCAAGTTGGGGGGCGAAGCAATCAGCCCCAGCATTTT.

The chain is built from TRBV5-1 and TRBJ2-5, with 9 bases fitting TRBD1. The CDR3 has 14 amino acids. Germline values: CDR1 SGHRS, CDR2 YFSETQ. V lost 3 bases to trimming and J lost 5 bases; unmatched junction nucleotides: 5. The CDR3 nucleotides are TGCGCCAGCAGCTCACTTGGGACAGGGGAGACCCAGTACTTC. It specifies CASSSLGTGETQYF.

The V call is TRBV4-3, the J call TRBJ2-3, with TRBD1 as a possible D gene (6 bases). CDR1 and CDR2 from the germline V gene are LGHNA and YSLEER. Trimming removed 1 base from V and 6 bases from J, with 23 bases in between. CDR3 length: 18 amino acids. CDR3 coding DNA: TGCGCCAGCAGCCAAGGGTCCATCCGGGGCAGGGGCAGGGATACGCAGTATTTT. Translation: CASSQGSIRGRGRDTQYF.

This chain joins TRBV29-1 and TRBJ2-7, with D tentatively TRBD1 (5 bases). Trimming stripped 0 bases from V and 3 bases from J, with 6 bases between. Germline CDR1 is SQVTM and CDR2 is ANQGSEA. This CDR3 spans 12 amino acids. CDR3: CSVEDDSYEQYF. The CDR3 nucleotides are TGCAGCGTTGAAGACGACAGCTACGAGCAGTACTTC.

The chain carries TRBV5-1 and TRBJ2-7, with TRBD1 identical over 7 bases. This CDR3 has 14 amino acids. CDR1 SGHRS and CDR2 YFSETQ come from the germline V gene. J lost 5 bases, V lost 4 bases, and 9 bases had no gene match. CDR3 sequence (DNA): TGCGCCAGCAGCCCAGCACAGGGGCCTGACGAGCAGTACTTC. Translating gives CASSPAQGPDEQYF.

Only one count was recorded for this clone. This rearrangement joins TRBV5-1 to TRBJ1-3; D uncertain. Trimming pared 5 bases from V and 7 bases from J, leaving 28 bases between. Germline V gene lookup returns CDR1 SGHRS and CDR2 YFSETQ. The CDR3 loop spans 18 amino acids. The CDR3 nucleotides read TGCGCCAGCAGGGGCCGATTACAGCGAGTAATAGGTCGGAACACCATATATTTT. Its translation: CASRGRLQRVIGRNTIYF.

The chain joins TRBV2 to TRBJ2-3; D unclear. This CDR3 is 12 amino acids long. V was cut by 4 bases and J by 1 base, with 3 bases left in between. Germline CDR1 and CDR2: SNHLY and FYNNEI. CDR3 DNA sequence: TGTGCCAGCAGTGGGGGCACAGATACGCAGTATTTT. Amino acid sequence: CASSGGTDTQYF.

The chain has TRBV28 and TRBJ2-5; 9 bases map to TRBD1. Losses at the gene ends were 5 bases for V and 4 bases for J; bases not matched to a gene: 20. The CDR3 has 19 residues. Germline loops: CDR1 MDHEN, CDR2 SYDVKM. The CDR3 coding sequence is TGTGCCAGCAGTCCTACTGGGGTTGTGGGGACAGGGTTAAGAGAGACCCAGTACTTC. Translated, it gives CASSPTGVVGTGLRETQYF.

The chain combines TRBV19 with TRBJ2-1, with 9 bases matching TRBD2. V shed 2 bases, J shed 2 bases, and the junction held 7 bases outside the gene matches. Germline V gives CDR1 LNHDA, CDR2 SQIVND (reference sequence). The length of the CDR3 is 17 residues. The CDR3 coding sequence is TGTGCCAGTAGTATAAGAGAGGCGGGAGGGCCCTACAATGAGCAGTTCTTC. It codes for CASSIREAGGPYNEQFF.

This chain joins TRBV4-2 and TRBJ2-1; D could derive from TRBD1 or TRBD2 (5 bases each). The CDR3 has 14 amino acids. V was clipped by 4 bases and J by 5 bases, with 12 bases between them. Germline V gives CDR1 LGHNA, CDR2 YNFKEQ. Here the CDR3 reads CASSPTGLDNEQFF. CDR3 nucleotide sequence: TGTGCCAGCAGCCCTACGGGGCTCGACAATGAGCAGTTCTTC.

The count of this clone is one. The chain combines TRBV11-3 with TRBJ2-7; 11 bases fit TRBD1. The ends lost 4 bases at V and 5 bases at J; junction bases unmatched: 7. CDR1 is SGHNT and CDR2 is YENEEA in the germline V gene. The CDR3 consists of 15 residues. CDR3 sequence reads: CASSSRTGGQDEQYF. As DNA, the CDR3 is TGTGCCAGCAGCTCCAGGACAGGGGGCCAAGACGAGCAGTACTTC.

The chain is built from TRBV5-1 and TRBJ1-3; 8 nucleotides line up with TRBD1. J was trimmed by 2 bases and V by 2 bases; bases with no gene match: 6. Germline V gives CDR1 SGHRS, CDR2 YFSETQ. The CDR3 sequence is 16 residues long. The CDR3 loop is CASSFLTGDPGNTIYF. DNA of the CDR3: TGCGCCAGCAGCTTTTTGACAGGGGACCCTGGAAACACCATATATTTT.

The chain carries TRBV5-1 and TRBJ2-1; D might be TRBD1 or TRBD2, each matching 5 bases. The CDR3 has 15 residues. The germline V gene has CDR1 SGHRS and CDR2 YFSETQ. V was shortened by 6 bases and J by 8 bases, with 21 bases between the two germline ends. The CDR3 reads CASKRTGTAWDEQFF. CDR3 nucleotides: TGCGCCAGCAAGAGGACCGGGACCGCCTGGGATGAGCAGTTCTTC.

The chain links TRBV6-6 to TRBJ1-3; D uncertain. There are 15 residues in the CDR3. Germline V gene data show CDR1 as MNHNY and CDR2 as SVGAGI (reference sequence). Trimming removed 1 base from V and 0 bases from J, with 7 bases in between. The CDR3 reads CASSYLGSSGNTIYF. The CDR3 DNA follows: TGTGCCAGCAGTTACTTGGGAAGCTCTGGAAACACCATATATTTT.